One sample yielded the 22 T cell receptor beta chains listed below, sequenced in a study of blood T cell repertoires in COVID-19. The table came from immunoSEQ multiplex PCR; TCRdb's copy has only in-frame clones and leaves some out. The top ten hold around an eighth of the sample, which has over 95,000 clones, about 85% seen once. What was sequenced was peripheral blood. These receptors were collected from a human donor in a cohort sampled during active COVID-19.

This sequence joins TRBV7-3 and TRBJ2-5; D is perhaps TRBD1 (6 bases). This CDR3 region has 13 residues. V was trimmed by 5 bases and J by 5 bases, leaving 12 bases between them. From germline, CDR1 is SGHTA and CDR2 FQGTGA. The CDR3 region is CASSPQGLETQYF. The CDR3 DNA reads TGTGCCAGCAGCCCCCAGGGGCTGGAGACCCAGTACTTC.

The chain is built from TRBV7-2 and TRBJ1-2; TRBD1 matches at 8 bases. Germline assignment: CDR1 SGHTA and CDR2 FQGNSA. The CDR3 contains 13 residues. V was pared by 5 bases and J by 7 bases, with 6 bases of the junction left unmatched. The CDR3 DNA follows: TGTGCCAGCAGCCAAAGGACAGGGAGTGGCTACACCTTC. Translation: CASSQRTGSGYTF.

This clone showed up just once. The rearrangement joins TRBV6-6 to TRBJ2-1, with D possibly TRBD1 on 6 matching bases. Per germline, CDR1 MNHNY and CDR2 SVGAGI (reference sequence). The CDR3 contains 15 residues. V gave up 2 bases and J gave up 0 bases, with 8 bases separating them. The chain's CDR3 is CASSYEDSSYNEQFF. CDR3 DNA sequence: TGTGCCAGCAGTTACGAGGACAGCTCCTACAATGAGCAGTTCTTC.

This sequence joins TRBV5-6 and TRBJ2-7; 7 nucleotides line up with TRBD1. V gave up 10 bases and J gave up 3 bases; unmatched junction bases: 7. This CDR3 is built from 12 residues. Germline values: CDR1 SGHDT, CDR2 YYEEEE. The CDR3 DNA follows: TGTGCCGCTTCGACAGGGAACTACGAGCAGTACTTC. Translated, it gives CAASTGNYEQYF.

The chain has TRBV19 and TRBJ1-1; 9 bases fit TRBD1. CDR1 is LNHDA and CDR2 is SQIVND in the germline V gene (reference sequence). The CDR3 length is 15 residues. V was pared by 5 bases and J by 4 bases, with 8 bases of the junction left unmatched. The CDR3 DNA sequence: TGTGCCAGTAGTGGGTACAGGGGGCTCGGCACTGAAGCTTTCTTT. This translates into CASSGYRGLGTEAFF.

The chain has TRBV2 and TRBJ1-5; TRBD1 aligns across 11 bases. CDR1 is SNHLY, CDR2 FYNNEI, per germline. The CDR3 length is 15 residues. V shed 5 bases, J shed 5 bases, and the junction held 5 bases outside the gene matches. The CDR3 is CASSMDRGRDQPQHF. In nucleotides, the CDR3 is TGTGCCAGCAGTATGGACAGGGGGCGCGATCAGCCCCAGCATTTT.

The chain is built from TRBV5-1 and TRBJ1-2; 10 positions match TRBD1. V shed 3 bases, J shed 8 bases, and the junction held 10 bases outside the gene matches. The CDR3 is 15 residues long. Germline V CDR1 and CDR2: SGHRS, YFSETQ. In DNA form, the CDR3 reads TGCGCCAGCAGCTCCGGACAGGGGGGAGAGGAGGGCTACACCTTC. Translating it yields CASSSGQGGEEGYTF.

V usage is TRBV6-2 or TRBV6-3 and J usage is TRBJ2-3; D ambiguous. V lost 2 bases and J lost 2, with 14 bases in between. The CDR3 totals 16 residues. Germline CDR1 reads MNHEY; CDR2 reads SVGEGT. The CDR3 sequence is CASSYRRLAPTDTQYF. The CDR3 DNA reads TGTGCCAGCAGTTACCGCAGACTGGCCCCCACAGATACGCAGTATTTT.

V usage is TRBV28 and J usage is TRBJ1-2; D possibly corresponds to TRBD1 (5 bases). V dropped 7 bases and J dropped 3 bases, with 15 bases sitting between them. This CDR3 region has 14 residues. Germline loops: CDR1 MDHEN, CDR2 SYDVKM. Here the CDR3 DNA reads TGTGCCAGCACTAAAAGGGGTCAGGACTATGGCTACACCTTC. Protein product: CASTKRGQDYGYTF.

The chain uses TRBV4-1 and TRBJ2-7, with 10 bases aligning to TRBD2. The CDR3 has 14 residues. J lost 7 bases, V lost 0 bases, and 3 bases had no gene match. Germline CDR1 and CDR2: MGHRA and YSYEKL. The CDR3 DNA reads TGCGCCAGCAGCCAAGAGGGACTAGCGTGGGAGCAGTACTTC. Protein product: CASSQEGLAWEQYF.

The V and J genes are TRBV6-6 and TRBJ2-5; no firm D call. CDR1 and CDR2 (germline): MNHNY, SVGAGI (reference sequence). V lost 6 bases and J lost 4, with 9 bases in between. This CDR3 spans 12 amino acids. This CDR3 reads CASSPVAETQYF. The CDR3 coding sequence is TGTGCCAGCAGCCCGGTAGCAGAGACCCAGTACTTC.

The rearrangement uses TRBV6-5 and TRBJ2-1; 11 bases are shared with TRBD2. Germline CDR1 reads MNHEY; CDR2 reads SVGAGI. This CDR3 contains 15 residues. V gave up 7 bases and J gave up 5 bases; unmatched junction bases: 7. Here the CDR3 reads CASTKLAGGDNEQFF. The CDR3 DNA reads as TGTGCCAGCACCAAATTAGCGGGGGGGGACAATGAGCAGTTCTTC.

The V and J genes are TRBV30 and TRBJ1-3; the D is unclear. Germline assignment: CDR1 GTSNPN and CDR2 SVGIG (reference sequence). This CDR3 spans 19 amino acids. With 8 bases removed from V and 4 bases from J, the gap between germline ends came to 33 bases. The CDR3 sequence: CAPQAGLDRIAGPGNTIYF. CDR3 sequence (DNA): TGTGCCCCCCAGGCGGGGTTGGATCGGATAGCAGGCCCCGGAAACACCATATATTTT.

The V call is TRBV9, the J call TRBJ2-3, with D possibly TRBD2 on 7 matching bases. Per germline, CDR1 SGDLS and CDR2 YYNGEE. The CDR3 totals 14 residues. Between the trimmed V and J ends, which lost 0 bases and 8 bases, there was a span of 13 bases. The CDR3 DNA reads as TGTGCCAGCAGCGTAGGAGGGGGGGCTGGTACGCAGTATTTT. As protein: CASSVGGGAGTQYF.

The CDR3, as DNA: TGTGCTAGTGGTTTGGACCGAGGGGGCCCCGAGACCCAGTACTTC. This encodes CASGLDRGGPETQYF. The chain couples TRBV12-5 to TRBJ2-5; 7 bases align to TRBD1. Looked up from germline, CDR1 is LGHNT and CDR2 is FRNRAP. J was trimmed by 5 bases and V by 1 base; bases with no gene match: 7. The CDR3 totals 15 residues.

The CDR3 reads CASSQDGQRESRNTEAFF. The CDR3 bases are TGTGCCAGCAGCCAAGATGGTCAGCGGGAGTCTAGGAACACTGAAGCTTTCTTT. The chain has TRBV3-1 (or the pseudogene TRBV3-2) and TRBJ1-1; D gene unclear. Germline-derived CDR1 and CDR2 are LGHDT and YNNKEL (reference sequence). This CDR3 comprises 18 residues. V shed 0 bases and J shed 1 base, with 18 bases lying between them.

The chain carries TRBV28 and TRBJ2-1; 8 positions match TRBD2. There are 14 residues in the CDR3. Trimming took 8 bases from V and 2 from J; bases not matched to a gene: 5. Germline CDR1 reads MDHEN; CDR2 reads SYDVKM. CDR3 in DNA: TGTGCCAGCCGGGGGGGCATCGCCTACAATGAGCAGTTCTTC. Amino acids: CASRGGIAYNEQFF.

This chain connects TRBV10-2 to TRBJ2-3; D is ambiguous. Trimming took off 7 bases at V and 2 bases at J, with 13 bases between the two ends. The CDR3 consists of 14 residues. The V gene's germline CDR1 is WSHSY and CDR2 SAAADI. The CDR3 nucleotides read TGCGCCAGCACCCCCGCAGGTTCCACAGATACGCAGTATTTT. As protein: CASTPAGSTDTQYF.

This clone has only a few counts. The chain combines TRBV7-9 with TRBJ2-4; 7 bases fit TRBD1. CDR1 and CDR2 (germline): SEHNR, FQNEAQ (reference sequence). This CDR3 has 17 residues. With 4 bases clipped from V and 6 bases from J, the junction kept 15 bases outside the gene matches. The CDR3 coding sequence is TGTGCCAGCAGCTCCCTCTCGACAGGGTGGGCAGGAAACATTCAGTACTTC. Translating it yields CASSSLSTGWAGNIQYF.

The chain employs TRBV28 and TRBJ1-2; D may be TRBD1 (6 bases). The CDR3 spans 13 residues. CDR1 is MDHEN, CDR2 SYDVKM, per germline. Trimming shortened V by 3 bases and J by 8 bases, and 13 bases separated the two germline ends. CDR3 sequence reads: CASSFPDSQGYTF. The CDR3, as DNA: TGTGCCAGCAGTTTCCCGGACAGTCAAGGCTACACCTTC.

The V and J genes are TRBV5-1 and TRBJ2-3, with D unclear. The CDR3 spans 14 residues. The V end lost 6 bases, the J end lost 4 bases, and 15 bases lay between the germline ends. Germline values: CDR1 SGHRS, CDR2 YFSETQ. The CDR3 protein is CASTIAKAADTQYF. CDR3 DNA: TGCGCCAGCACCATAGCCAAGGCGGCAGATACGCAGTATTTT.

The gene calls are TRBV7-2 and TRBJ2-7; 8 bases line up with TRBD2. V gave up 0 bases and J gave up 0 bases; unmatched junction bases: 7. Germline values: CDR1 SGHTA, CDR2 FQGNSA. The CDR3 extends over 17 amino acids. The CDR3 sequence: CASSLASGVTTSYEQYF. The CDR3 nucleotides read TGTGCCAGCAGCTTAGCTAGCGGGGTTACTACCTCCTACGAGCAGTACTTC.